There are a few counts of the clone carrying this TCR beta chain. No antigen is known for it. The data were obtained in a study of identical twins. A universal primer site was added by template switching, and unique molecular identifiers were carried by the cDNA. TCRdb independently ran MiXCR on the 5' RACE reads; one entry per CDR3 protein. Of 690,000 or so distinct CDR3 sequences in the sample, over 8.5% are singletons; the top ten hold about 0.98%. The CDR3 sequence is 15 residues long. Germline-derived CDR1 and CDR2 are MNHNS and SASEGT. V was pared by 4 bases and J by 2 bases, with 14 bases between. General study results and limits: Cord blood beta clonotypes present at high abundance carried fewer insertions; no such pattern appeared in memory repertoires. It was cross-sectional statistical analysis, not following the same donors, that the conclusions relied on. Twin pairs' shared out-of-frame alpha sequences were enriched in low generation probability.

A further study also used this sample, focusing on yellow fever vaccine responses in identical twins.

This TCR was recovered from a woman between 18 and 29 years old in good health. This chain joins TRBV6-1 and TRBJ2-5; D is possibly TRBD1 (5 bases). The source material was PBMCs. CDR3 residues: CASSATERAQETQYF. The CDR3 DNA follows: TGTGCCAGCAGTGCGACAGAGAGAGCGCAAGAGACCCAGTACTTC.